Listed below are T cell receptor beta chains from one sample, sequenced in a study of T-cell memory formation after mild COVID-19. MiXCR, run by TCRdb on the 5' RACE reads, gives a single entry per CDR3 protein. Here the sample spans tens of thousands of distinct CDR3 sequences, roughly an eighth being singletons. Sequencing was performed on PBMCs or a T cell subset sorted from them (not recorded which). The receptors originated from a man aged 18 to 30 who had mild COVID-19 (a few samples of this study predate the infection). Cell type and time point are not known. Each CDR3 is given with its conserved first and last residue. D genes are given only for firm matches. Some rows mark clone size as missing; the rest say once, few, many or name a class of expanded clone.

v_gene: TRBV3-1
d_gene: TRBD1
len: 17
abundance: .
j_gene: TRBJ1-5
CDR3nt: TGTGCCAGCAGCCAAGGTAGGGGGCTGGGGGCCTATCAGCCCCAGCATTTT
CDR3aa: CASSQGRGLGAYQPQHF

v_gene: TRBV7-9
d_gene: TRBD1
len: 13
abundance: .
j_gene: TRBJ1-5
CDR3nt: TGTGCCAGCAGCGGACAGGGGGCGAACCCCCAGCATTTT
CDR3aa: CASSGQGANPQHF

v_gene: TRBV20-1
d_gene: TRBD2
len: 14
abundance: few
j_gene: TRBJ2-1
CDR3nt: TGCAGTGCCCCCGGGACTAGCTTCTACAATGAGCAGTTCTTC
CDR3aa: CSAPGTSFYNEQFF

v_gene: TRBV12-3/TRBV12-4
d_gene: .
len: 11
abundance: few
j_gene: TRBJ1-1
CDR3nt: TGTGCCAGCATCCTTAACACTGAAGCTTTCTTT
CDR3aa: CASILNTEAFF

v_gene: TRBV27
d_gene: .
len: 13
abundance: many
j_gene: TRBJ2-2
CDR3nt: TGTGCCAGCGGGCTTCTCTCCACCGGGGAGCTGTTTTTT
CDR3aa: CASGLLSTGELFF

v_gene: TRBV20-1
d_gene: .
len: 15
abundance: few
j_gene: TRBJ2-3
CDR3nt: TGCAGTGCCCGGGGCCCGCGGGTGAGCACAGATACGCAGTATTTT
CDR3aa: CSARGPRVSTDTQYF

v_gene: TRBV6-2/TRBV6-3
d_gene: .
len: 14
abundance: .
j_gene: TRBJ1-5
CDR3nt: TGTGCCAGCAGTTACGCGGCCCCCAACCAGCCCCAGCATTTT
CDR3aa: CASSYAAPNQPQHF

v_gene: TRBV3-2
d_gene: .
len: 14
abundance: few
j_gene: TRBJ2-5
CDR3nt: TGTGCCAGCAGCCAAGGACAGGGAAAAGAGACCCAGTACTTC
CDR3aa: CASSQGQGKETQYF

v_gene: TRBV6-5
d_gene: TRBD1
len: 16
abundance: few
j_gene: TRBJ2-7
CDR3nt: TGTGCCAGCAGTTACTCCACAGGCAGGGGGCGATACGAGCAGTACTTC
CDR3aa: CASSYSTGRGRYEQYF

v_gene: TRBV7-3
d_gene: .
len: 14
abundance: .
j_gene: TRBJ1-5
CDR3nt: TGTGCCAGCAGCTTTCAGGGTTGGGCTCAGCCCCAGCATTTT
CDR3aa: CASSFQGWAQPQHF

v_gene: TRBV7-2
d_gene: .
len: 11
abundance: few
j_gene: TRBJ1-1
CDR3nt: TGTGCCAGCAGCTTTGACACTGAAGCTTTCTTT
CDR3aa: CASSFDTEAFF

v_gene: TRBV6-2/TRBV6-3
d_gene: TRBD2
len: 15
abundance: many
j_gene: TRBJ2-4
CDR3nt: TGTGCCAGCAGTGGGACTAGCGGGGAAGGGGACATTCAGTACTTC
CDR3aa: CASSGTSGEGDIQYF

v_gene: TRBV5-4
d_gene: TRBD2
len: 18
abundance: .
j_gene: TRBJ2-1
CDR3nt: TGTGCCAGCAGCCCCGGACTAGCGGGGGCGAACTCCTACAATGAGCAGTTCTTC
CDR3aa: CASSPGLAGANSYNEQFF

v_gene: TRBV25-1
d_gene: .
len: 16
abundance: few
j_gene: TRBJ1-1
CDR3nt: TGTGCCAGCAGTGAAGGCTCGAGGAATATGAACACTGAAGCTTTCTTT
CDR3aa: CASSEGSRNMNTEAFF

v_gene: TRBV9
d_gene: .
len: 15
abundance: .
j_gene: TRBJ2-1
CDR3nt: TGTGCCAGCAGCGCGGGGGGCAGCTCCTACAATGAGCAGTTCTTC
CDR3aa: CASSAGGSSYNEQFF

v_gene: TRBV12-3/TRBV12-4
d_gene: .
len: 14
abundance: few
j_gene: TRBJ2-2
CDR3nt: TGTGCCAGCAAATTTTCGGTGAACACCGGGGAGCTGTTTTTT
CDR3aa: CASKFSVNTGELFF

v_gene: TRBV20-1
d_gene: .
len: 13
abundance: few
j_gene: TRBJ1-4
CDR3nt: TGCAGTGCTAGAGATAGCGGGGCAGAAAAACTGTTTTTT
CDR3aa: CSARDSGAEKLFF

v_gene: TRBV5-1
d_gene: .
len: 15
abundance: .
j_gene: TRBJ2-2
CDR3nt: TGCGCCAGCAGCCAACAGGGTTCGGGCACCGGGGAGCTGTTTTTT
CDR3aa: CASSQQGSGTGELFF

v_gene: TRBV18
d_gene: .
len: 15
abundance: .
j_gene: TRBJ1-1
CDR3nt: TGTGCCAGCTCACCCCGGGGGCTATTGAACACTGAAGCTTTCTTT
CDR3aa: CASSPRGLLNTEAFF

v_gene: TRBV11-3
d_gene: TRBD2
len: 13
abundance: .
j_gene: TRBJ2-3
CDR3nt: TGTGCCAGCAGCGTGGGGGGGACAGATACGCAGTATTTT
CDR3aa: CASSVGGTDTQYF

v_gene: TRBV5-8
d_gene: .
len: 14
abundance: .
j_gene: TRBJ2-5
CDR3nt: TGTGCCAGCAGCTGGAGGAGGGGCTGGGAGACCCAGTACTTC
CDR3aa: CASSWRRGWETQYF

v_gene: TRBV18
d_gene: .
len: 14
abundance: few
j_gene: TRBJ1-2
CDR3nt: TGTGCCAGCTCACCACTATTAGGGGACCATGGCTACACCTTC
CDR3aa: CASSPLLGDHGYTF

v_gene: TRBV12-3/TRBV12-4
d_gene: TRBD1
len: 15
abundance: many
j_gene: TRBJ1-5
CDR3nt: TGTGCCAGCAGTCCGACGACAGGGCCAAATCAGCCCCAGCATTTT
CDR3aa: CASSPTTGPNQPQHF

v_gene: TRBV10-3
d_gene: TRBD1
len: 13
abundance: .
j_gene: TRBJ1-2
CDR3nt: TGTGCCATCCGGGACAGTCGGAACTATGGCTACACCTTC
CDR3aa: CAIRDSRNYGYTF

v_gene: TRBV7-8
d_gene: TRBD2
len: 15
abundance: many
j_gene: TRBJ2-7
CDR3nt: TGTGCCAGCAGCCCAGAAGCGGGGGGGACCCACGAGCAGTACTTC
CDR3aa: CASSPEAGGTHEQYF

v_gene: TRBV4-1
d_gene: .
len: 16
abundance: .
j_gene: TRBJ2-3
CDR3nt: TGCGCCAGCAGCCAAGAGTGGATTCCTAGCACAGATACGCAGTATTTT
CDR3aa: CASSQEWIPSTDTQYF

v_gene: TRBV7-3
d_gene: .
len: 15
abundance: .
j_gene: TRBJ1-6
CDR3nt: TGTGCCAGCAGTCATGGGCTATCCCAGAATTCACCCCTCCACTTT
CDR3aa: CASSHGLSQNSPLHF

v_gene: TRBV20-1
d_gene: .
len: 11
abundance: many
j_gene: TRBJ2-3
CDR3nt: TGCAGTGCTAGGTACACAGATACGCAGTATTTT
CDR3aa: CSARYTDTQYF

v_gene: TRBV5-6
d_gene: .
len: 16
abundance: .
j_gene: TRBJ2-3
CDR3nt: TGTGCCAGCAGCTCGCTGACTTTGGCTAGCACAGATACGCAGTATTTT
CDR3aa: CASSSLTLASTDTQYF

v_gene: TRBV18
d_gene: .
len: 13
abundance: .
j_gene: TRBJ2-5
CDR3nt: TGTGCCAGCTCACCAGACGGCCAGGAGACCCAGTACTTC
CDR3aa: CASSPDGQETQYF

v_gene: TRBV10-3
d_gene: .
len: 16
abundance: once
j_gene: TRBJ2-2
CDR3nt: TGTGCCATCAGTGAGGTCTCAGCCGCGAACACCGGGGAGCTGTTTTTT
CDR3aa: CAISEVSAANTGELFF

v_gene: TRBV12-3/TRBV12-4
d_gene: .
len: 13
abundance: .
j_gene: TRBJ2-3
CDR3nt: .
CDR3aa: CASSFGVGSGHYF

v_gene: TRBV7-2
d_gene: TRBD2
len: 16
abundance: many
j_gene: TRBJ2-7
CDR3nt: TGTGCCAGCAGCCCCCACGGGACTATTACATCCTACGAGCAGTACTTC
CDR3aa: CASSPHGTITSYEQYF

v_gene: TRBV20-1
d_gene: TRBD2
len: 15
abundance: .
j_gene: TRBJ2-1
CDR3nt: TGCAGTGCTAGTGGACGACTAGCGGGGCTCAATGAGCAGTTCTTC
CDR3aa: CSASGRLAGLNEQFF

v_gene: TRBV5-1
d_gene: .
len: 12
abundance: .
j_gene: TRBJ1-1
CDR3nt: TGCGCCAGCGGATACGGGGGCACTGAAGCTTTCTTT
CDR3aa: CASGYGGTEAFF

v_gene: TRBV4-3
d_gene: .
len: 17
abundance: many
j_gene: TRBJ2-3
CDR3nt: TGCGCCAGCAGCCAAGGTTCTGCGGGGGCTTACACAGATACGCAGTATTTT
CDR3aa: CASSQGSAGAYTDTQYF

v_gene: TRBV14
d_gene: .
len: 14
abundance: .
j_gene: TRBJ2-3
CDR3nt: TGTGCCAGCAGCCAGCGGGACGCCGCCCATTATCAGTATTTT
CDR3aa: CASSQRDAAHYQYF